These T cell receptor beta chains were read from a single sample in a study of cytomegalovirus exposure and HLA in healthy donors. Assay used: immunoSEQ multiplex PCR; TCRdb lists only in-frame clones, some missing. The profile shows about 130,000 clones, over 60% of them singletons. Sequencing used PBMCs. These receptors all stem from a human donor in good health. The CDR3 runs from the conserved cysteine through the conserved F or W. A D gene is named only where the DNA matches it firmly. The listing skips clone size in some rows; elsewhere it reads once, few, many or a size class.

D gene: NA
J gene: TRBJ2-3
clone size: NA
V gene: TRBV16
CDR3 DNA: TGTGCCAGCAGCCAACGGTGGGGGCCCACAGATACGCAGTATTTT
CDR3 protein: CASSQRWGPTDTQYF

D gene: TRBD1
J gene: TRBJ2-5
clone size: NA
V gene: TRBV19
CDR3 DNA: TGTGCCAGTAGTCAGGGACAGGGGAAGACCCAGTACTTC
CDR3 protein: CASSQGQGKTQYF

D gene: NA
J gene: TRBJ1-1
clone size: NA
V gene: TRBV10-3
CDR3 DNA: TGTGCCATCAGAAGGGGTCTCTTAAAGAACACTGAAGCTTTCTTT
CDR3 protein: CAIRRGLLKNTEAFF

D gene: TRBD1
J gene: TRBJ2-5
clone size: NA
V gene: TRBV2
CDR3 DNA: TGTGCCAGCAACCACCGACAGGGGGCCGAAGGGACCCAGTACTTC
CDR3 protein: CASNHRQGAEGTQYF

D gene: TRBD1
J gene: TRBJ2-7
clone size: few
V gene: TRBV5-4
CDR3 DNA: TGTGCCAGCAGCCTGTACAGGGGCGAGCAGTACTTC
CDR3 protein: CASSLYRGEQYF

D gene: NA
J gene: TRBJ2-3
clone size: NA
V gene: TRBV10-3
CDR3 DNA: TGTGCCATCAGCCAATGGCGACCAGAGGAGGGGACAGATACGCAGTATTTT
CDR3 protein: CAISQWRPEEGTDTQYF

D gene: NA
J gene: TRBJ2-3
clone size: NA
V gene: TRBV9
CDR3 DNA: TGTGCCAGCAGCGAGGGGGGCGGGGGTCTGGATACGCAGTATTTT
CDR3 protein: CASSEGGGGLDTQYF

D gene: NA
J gene: TRBJ1-1
clone size: few
V gene: TRBV7-9
CDR3 DNA: TGTGCCAGCAGCTTAGGACAGAACACTGAAGCTTTCTTT
CDR3 protein: CASSLGQNTEAFF

D gene: TRBD1
J gene: TRBJ2-7
clone size: NA
V gene: TRBV5-3
CDR3 DNA: TGTGCCAGAAGCTCGCGGGACAGGGACTCCTACGAGCAGTACTTC
CDR3 protein: CARSSRDRDSYEQYF

D gene: NA
J gene: TRBJ1-2
clone size: NA
V gene: TRBV7-8
CDR3 DNA: TGTGCCAGCAGCCAGGGGCCCGGCTATGGCTACACCTTC
CDR3 protein: CASSQGPGYGYTF

D gene: TRBD1
J gene: TRBJ2-2
clone size: NA
V gene: TRBV7-9
CDR3 DNA: TGTGCCAGCAGGCCGAACAGGGGAGCCGGGGAGCTGTTTTTT
CDR3 protein: CASRPNRGAGELFF

D gene: NA
J gene: TRBJ2-2
clone size: NA
V gene: TRBV12-5
CDR3 DNA: TGTGCTAGTGGTTTGGTACTAGGGACTTCGAACACCGGGGAGCTGTTTTTT
CDR3 protein: CASGLVLGTSNTGELFF

D gene: NA
J gene: TRBJ2-7
clone size: NA
V gene: TRBV9
CDR3 DNA: TGTGCCAGCAGCGGGGACATACAGGAGCAGTACTTC
CDR3 protein: CASSGDIQEQYF

D gene: TRBD1
J gene: TRBJ1-2
clone size: NA
V gene: TRBV19
CDR3 DNA: TGTGCCAGTAGTACGTACTACAGGGGGGGCTACACCTTC
CDR3 protein: CASSTYYRGGYTF

D gene: NA
J gene: TRBJ1-1
clone size: NA
V gene: TRBV19
CDR3 DNA: TGTGCCAGTAGTACGGTAGGAGGGAACACTGAAGCTTTCTTT
CDR3 protein: CASSTVGGNTEAFF

D gene: NA
J gene: TRBJ1-1
clone size: once
V gene: TRBV9
CDR3 DNA: TGTGCCAGCAGCGTAGTAGGCGGGATGAACACTGAAGCTTTCTTT
CDR3 protein: CASSVVGGMNTEAFF

D gene: TRBD2
J gene: TRBJ2-5
clone size: NA
V gene: TRBV7-2
CDR3 DNA: TGTGCCAGCACTACGACTGCAGGCGCGGGGGGGTCAGATGAGACCCAGTACTTC
CDR3 protein: CASTTTAGAGGSDETQYF